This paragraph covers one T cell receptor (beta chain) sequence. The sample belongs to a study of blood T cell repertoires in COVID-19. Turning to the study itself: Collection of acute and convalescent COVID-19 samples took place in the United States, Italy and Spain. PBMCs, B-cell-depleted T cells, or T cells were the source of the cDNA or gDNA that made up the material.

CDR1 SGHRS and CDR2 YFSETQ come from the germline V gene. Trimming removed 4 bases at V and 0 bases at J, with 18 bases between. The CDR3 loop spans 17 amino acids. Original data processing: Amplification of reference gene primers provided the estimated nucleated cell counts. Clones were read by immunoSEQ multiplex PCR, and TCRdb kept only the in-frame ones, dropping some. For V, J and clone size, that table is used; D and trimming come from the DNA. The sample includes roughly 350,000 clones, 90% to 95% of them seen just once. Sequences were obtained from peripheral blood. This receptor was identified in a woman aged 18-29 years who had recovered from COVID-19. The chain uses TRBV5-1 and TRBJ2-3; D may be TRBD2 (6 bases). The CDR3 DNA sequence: TGCGCCAGCAGCCCTCGGGGGAGCGCCCTGAGCACAGATACGCAGTATTTT. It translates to CASSPRGSALSTDTQYF.